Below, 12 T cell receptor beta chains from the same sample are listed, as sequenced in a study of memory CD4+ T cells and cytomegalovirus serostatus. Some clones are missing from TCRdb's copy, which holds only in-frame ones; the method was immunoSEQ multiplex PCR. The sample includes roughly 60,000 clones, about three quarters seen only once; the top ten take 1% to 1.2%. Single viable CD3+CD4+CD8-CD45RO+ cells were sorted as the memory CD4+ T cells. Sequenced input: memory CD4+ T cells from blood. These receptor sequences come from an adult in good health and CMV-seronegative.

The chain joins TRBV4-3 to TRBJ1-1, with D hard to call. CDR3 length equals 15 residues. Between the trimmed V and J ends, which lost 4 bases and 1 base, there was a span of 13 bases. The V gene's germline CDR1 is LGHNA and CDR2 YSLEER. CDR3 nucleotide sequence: TGCGCCAGCAGCCGAACGGGCCTACCGAACACTGAAGCTTTCTTT. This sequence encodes CASSRTGLPNTEAFF.

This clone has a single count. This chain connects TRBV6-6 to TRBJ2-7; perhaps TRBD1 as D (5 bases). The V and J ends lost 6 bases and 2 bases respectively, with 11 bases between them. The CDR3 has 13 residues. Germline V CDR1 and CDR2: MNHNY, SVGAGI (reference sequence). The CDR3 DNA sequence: TGTGCCAGCAGGGCACAGGATGCCTACGAGCAGTACTTC. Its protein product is CASRAQDAYEQYF.

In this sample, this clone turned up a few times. Written as DNA, the CDR3 is TGTGCCAGCAGCCTACAGGGGGGATATGGCTACACCTTC. Translating it yields CASSLQGGYGYTF. V and J are TRBV6-6 and TRBJ1-2, with 8 bases that match TRBD1. The V gene end was trimmed by 6 bases and the J gene end by 5 bases; junction bases not matched to a gene: 5. Germline V gene sequence: CDR1 MNHNY, CDR2 SVGAGI (reference sequence). This CDR3 spans 13 amino acids.

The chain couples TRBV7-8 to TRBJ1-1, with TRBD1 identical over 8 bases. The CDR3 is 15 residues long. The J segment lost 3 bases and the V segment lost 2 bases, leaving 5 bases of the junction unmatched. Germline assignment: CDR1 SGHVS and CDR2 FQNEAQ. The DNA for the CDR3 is TGTGCCAGCAGCTTAATGCGGGACAGGTACACTGAAGCTTTCTTT. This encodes CASSLMRDRYTEAFF.

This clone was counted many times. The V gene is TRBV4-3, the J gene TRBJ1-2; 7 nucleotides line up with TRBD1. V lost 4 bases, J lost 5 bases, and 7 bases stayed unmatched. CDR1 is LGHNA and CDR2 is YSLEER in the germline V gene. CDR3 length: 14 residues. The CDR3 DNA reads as TGCGCCAGCAGCCCACGGGACAGCTATTATGGCTACACCTTC. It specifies CASSPRDSYYGYTF.

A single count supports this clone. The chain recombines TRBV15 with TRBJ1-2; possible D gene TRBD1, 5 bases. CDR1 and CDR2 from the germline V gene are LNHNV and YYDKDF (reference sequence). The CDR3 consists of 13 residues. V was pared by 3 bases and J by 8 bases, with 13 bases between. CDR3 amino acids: CATSRGGLVGYTF. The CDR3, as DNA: TGTGCCACCAGCAGGGGGGGACTCGTGGGCTACACCTTC.

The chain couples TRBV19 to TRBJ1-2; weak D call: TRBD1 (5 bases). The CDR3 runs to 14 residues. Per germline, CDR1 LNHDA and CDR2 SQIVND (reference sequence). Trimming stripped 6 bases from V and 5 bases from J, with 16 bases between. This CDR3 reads CASRDTGTAYGYTF. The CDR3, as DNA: TGTGCCAGTAGGGATACCGGGACGGCGTATGGCTACACCTTC.

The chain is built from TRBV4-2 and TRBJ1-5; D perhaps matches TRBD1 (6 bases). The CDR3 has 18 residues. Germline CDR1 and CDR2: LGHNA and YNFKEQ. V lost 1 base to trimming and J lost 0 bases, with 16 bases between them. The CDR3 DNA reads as TGTGCCAGCAGCCAAGGACTACGGGGGCTTTATAGCAATCAGCCCCAGCATTTT. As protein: CASSQGLRGLYSNQPQHF.

CDR3 in DNA: TGCAGCGTTGAGGACAGGGGGTTCTTTGACGGCTACACCTTC. It translates to CSVEDRGFFDGYTF. The rearrangement joins TRBV29-1 to TRBJ1-2; 10 bases match TRBD1. V was pared by 3 bases and J by 8 bases, with 9 bases of the junction left unmatched. Germline CDR1 is SQVTM and CDR2 is ANQGSEA. This CDR3 is built from 14 residues.

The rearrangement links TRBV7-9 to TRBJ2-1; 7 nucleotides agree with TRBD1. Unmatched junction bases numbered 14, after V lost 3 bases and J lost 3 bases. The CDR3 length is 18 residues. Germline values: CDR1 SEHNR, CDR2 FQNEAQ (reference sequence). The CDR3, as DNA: TGTGCCAGCAGCTTCATCGCTGGTCGACAGGGAATCTACAATGAGCAGTTCTTC. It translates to CASSFIAGRQGIYNEQFF.

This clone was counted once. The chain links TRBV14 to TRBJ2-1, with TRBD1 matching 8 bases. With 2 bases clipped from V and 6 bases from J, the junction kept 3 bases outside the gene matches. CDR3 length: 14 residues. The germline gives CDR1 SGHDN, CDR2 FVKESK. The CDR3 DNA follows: TGTGCCAGCAGCCAAAGACAGGGGACCAATGAGCAGTTCTTC. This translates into CASSQRQGTNEQFF.

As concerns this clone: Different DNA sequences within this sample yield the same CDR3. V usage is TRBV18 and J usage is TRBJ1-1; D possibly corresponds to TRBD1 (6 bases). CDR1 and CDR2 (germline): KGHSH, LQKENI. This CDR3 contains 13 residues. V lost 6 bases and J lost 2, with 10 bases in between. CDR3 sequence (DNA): TGTGCCAGCTCTAGGACAGATAACACTGAAGCTTTCTTT. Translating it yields CASSRTDNTEAFF. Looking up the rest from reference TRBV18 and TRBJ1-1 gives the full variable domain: NAGVMQNPRHLVRRRGQEARLRCSPMKGHSHVYWYRQLPEEGLKFMVYLQKENIIDESGMPKERFSAEFPKEGPSILRIQQVVRGDSAAYFCASSRTDNTEAFFGQGTRLTVV.